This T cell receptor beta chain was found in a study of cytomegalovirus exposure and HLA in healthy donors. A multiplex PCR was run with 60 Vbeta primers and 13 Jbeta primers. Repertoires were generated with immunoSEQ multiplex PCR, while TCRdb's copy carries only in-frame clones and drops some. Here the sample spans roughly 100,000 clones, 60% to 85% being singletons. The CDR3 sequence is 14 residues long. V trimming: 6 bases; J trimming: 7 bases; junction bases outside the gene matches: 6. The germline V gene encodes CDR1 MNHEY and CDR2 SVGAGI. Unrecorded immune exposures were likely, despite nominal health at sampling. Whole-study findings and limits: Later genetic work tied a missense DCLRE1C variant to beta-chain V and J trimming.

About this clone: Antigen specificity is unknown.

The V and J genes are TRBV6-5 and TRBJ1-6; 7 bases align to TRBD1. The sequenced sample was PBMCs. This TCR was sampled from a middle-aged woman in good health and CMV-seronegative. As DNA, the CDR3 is TGTGCCAGCAGGAAGACAGGGACAAATTCACCCCTCCACTTT. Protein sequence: CASRKTGTNSPLHF.